This T cell receptor beta chain comes out of a study of identical twins. Germline V gives CDR1 SNHLY, CDR2 FYNNEI. V lost 9 bases, J lost 4 bases, and 9 bases stayed unmatched. This CDR3 region has 14 residues. A single record per CDR3 protein comes from TCRdb applying MiXCR to the 5' RACE reads. Of about 530,000 distinct CDR3 sequences in the sample, 20% to 25% were seen once. These data also featured in a second study, about yellow fever vaccine responses in identical twins.

The TCR sequence derives from a woman aged 18-35 years in good health. The chain employs TRBV2 and TRBJ2-5; the match to TRBD1 covers 9 bases. Material for sequencing was CD4+ T cells sorted from blood. CDR3 coding DNA: TGTGCCAGAAGGGACAGGGAGACGTTAGAGACCCAGTACTTC. Translation gives CARRDRETLETQYF. The full variable domain, its missing parts supplied by reference TRBV2 and TRBJ2-5, is EPEVTQTPSHQVTQMGQEVILRCVPISNHLYFYWYRQILGQKVEFLVSFYNNEISEKSEIFDDQFSVERPDGSNFTLKIRSTKLEDSAMYFCARRDRETLETQYFGPGTRLLVL.